The 25 T cell receptor beta chains reported below all come from one sample, sequenced in a study of CXCR4 blockade with PD-1 therapy in pancreatic cancer. Only in-frame clones appear in the TCRdb table, and some are missing; sequencing was by immunoSEQ multiplex PCR. The table records 1,100 or so clones, roughly two fifths of them present only once. The specimen was tumor tissue. The receptors derive from a human donor with pancreatic ductal adenocarcinoma.

This clone was detected only a few times. The chain employs TRBV28 and TRBJ1-6; 10 positions match TRBD1. V shed 6 bases and J 12 bases; nucleotides not matched to a gene: 8. The CDR3 covers 14 residues. Germline values: CDR1 MDHEN, CDR2 SYDVKM. The CDR3: CASRGDRGLVPLHF. The CDR3 bases are TGTGCCAGCAGGGGGGACAGGGGCTTGGTACCCCTCCACTTT.

This clone rates as large. This rearrangement joins TRBV28 to TRBJ2-5, with D hard to call. V lost 7 bases, J lost 0 bases, and 15 bases lay in between. Germline V lookup: CDR1 MDHEN, CDR2 SYDVKM. This CDR3 spans 15 amino acids. This chain's CDR3 is CASNPGSTNQETQYF. In nucleotides, the CDR3 is TGTGCCAGCAACCCCGGCAGTACTAACCAAGAGACCCAGTACTTC.

A few counts support this clone. The chain uses TRBV9 and TRBJ2-5, with TRBD2 identical over 7 bases. V shed 6 bases and J 1 base; nucleotides not matched to a gene: 9. CDR1 and CDR2 (germline): SGDLS, YYNGEE. CDR3 length equals 15 residues. The CDR3 loop reads CASNRDYYSQETQYF. The CDR3 region has the DNA TGTGCCAGCAACCGGGACTACTACTCCCAAGAGACCCAGTACTTC.

J is TRBJ1-1 and V is TRBV6-8; perhaps TRBD1 as D (5 bases). V was pared by 6 bases and J by 5 bases, with 19 bases between. The CDR3 contains 15 residues. Germline V gene lookup returns CDR1 MNHGY and CDR2 SAAAGT. DNA for the CDR3: TGTGCCAGCAGCCTCACCCCGACAGCAGAGACTGAAGCTTTCTTT. It yields the protein CASSLTPTAETEAFF.

The chain recombines TRBV19 with TRBJ1-6, with D unresolved. There are 14 residues in the CDR3. V lost 6 bases, J lost 5 bases, and 11 bases lay in between. Germline V gives CDR1 LNHDA, CDR2 SQIVND (reference sequence). In DNA, the CDR3 is TGTGCCAGTAGCCGAGAGGGTCATAATTCACCCCTCCACTTT. Amino acid sequence: CASSREGHNSPLHF.

As for this clone: The junction does not match germline at one end; this may be a read error. The chain combines TRBV6-1 with TRBJ1-3, with D uncertain. The CDR3 contains 14 residues. CDR1 and CDR2 (germline): MNHNS, SASEGT. CDR3 coding DNA: TGTGCCATCAGTGAAGGTGTCTCTGGAAACACCATATATTTT. It is translated as CAISEGVSGNTIYF.

The chain joins TRBV28 to TRBJ1-2; D is unclear. The V end was cut by 5 bases, the J end by 0 bases, with 13 bases between. CDR1 is MDHEN and CDR2 is SYDVKM in the germline V gene. The CDR3 has 15 residues. In DNA form, the CDR3 reads TGTGCCAGCAGTATCCCCCGGGCAGCTAACTATGGCTACACCTTC. The encoded protein is CASSIPRAANYGYTF.

V usage is TRBV9 and J usage is TRBJ1-4; D is unresolved. Trimming shortened V by 3 bases and J by 7 bases, and 13 bases separated the two germline ends. Germline V CDR1 and CDR2: SGDLS, YYNGEE. The CDR3 has 14 amino acids. Here the CDR3 DNA reads TGTGCCAGCAGCGCCGGCGGATGGGGTGAAAAACTGTTTTTT. Translating it yields CASSAGGWGEKLFF.

This clone was seen only a few times. The chain combines TRBV7-6 with TRBJ2-5; D not resolved. The V end was cut by 5 bases, the J end by 0 bases, with 10 bases between. CDR3 length equals 14 residues. The germline V gene has CDR1 SGHVS and CDR2 FNYEAQ. The CDR3 nucleotides are TGTGCCAGCAGCCCGAAGGTAAACCAAGAGACCCAGTACTTC. The encoded protein is CASSPKVNQETQYF. The full variable domain, completed using reference TRBV7-6 and TRBJ2-5, is GAGVSQSPRYKVTKRGQDVALRCDPISGHVSLYWYRQALGQGPEFLTYFNYEAQQDKSGLPNDRFSAERPEGSISTLTIQRTEQRDSAMYRCASSPKVNQETQYFGPGTRLLVL.

This clone is medium-sized by share. The J gene is TRBJ1-5, the V gene TRBV7-4; D perhaps matches TRBD1 (5 bases). With 2 bases removed from V and 6 bases from J, the gap between germline ends came to 8 bases. The CDR3 covers 13 residues. Germline-derived CDR1 and CDR2 are SGHVT and SQSDAQ. CDR3 DNA: TGTGCCAGCAGCTTAACAGGAGGTCAGCCCCAGCATTTT. Translated: CASSLTGGQPQHF.

The genes are TRBV19 and TRBJ2-3; 9 bases agree with TRBD1. The trim removed 4 bases at V and 0 bases at J, leaving 14 bases unmatched. The CDR3 runs to 19 residues. Germline-derived CDR1 and CDR2 are LNHDA and SQIVND (reference sequence). The CDR3 DNA reads as TGTGCCAGTAGTAAAAATTGGGGGACAGGGACCTATAGCACAGATACGCAGTATTTT. It codes for CASSKNWGTGTYSTDTQYF. Full variable domain (missing parts from reference TRBV19 and TRBJ2-3): DGGITQSPKYLFRKEGQNVTLSCEQNLNHDAMYWYRQDPGQGLRLIYYSQIVNDFQKGDIAEGYSVSREKKESFPLTVTSAQKNPTAFYLCASSKNWGTGTYSTDTQYFGPGTRLTVL.

The rearrangement joins TRBV10-1 to TRBJ2-1; D possibly corresponds to TRBD2 (7 bases). V was clipped by 8 bases and J by 2 bases, with 10 bases between them. Germline CDR1 and CDR2: WNHNN and SYGVQD (reference sequence). The CDR3 spans 13 residues. The CDR3 DNA reads as TGCGCCAGCGGGGGGGCGGCCTACAATGAGCAGTTCTTC. This sequence encodes CASGGAAYNEQFF.

This clone has only a few counts. The genes are TRBV6-7 and TRBJ1-6; no definite D call. TRBV6-7 is classed as an ORF, of uncertain function. The CDR3 length is 11 residues. V lost 5 bases and J 11 bases, leaving 7 bases between the germline ends. CDR3 amino acids: CASSETTPLHF. The DNA of the CDR3 is TGTGCCAGCAGTGAAACGACACCCCTCCACTTT.

V and J are TRBV28 and TRBJ2-1; 9 bases line up with TRBD1. Germline CDR1 reads MDHEN; CDR2 reads SYDVKM. V lost 5 bases, J lost 7 bases, and 9 bases stayed unmatched. CDR3 length: 15 residues. DNA of the CDR3: TGTGCCAGCAGTACACCGGGACAGGGTAGTAATGAGCAGTTCTTC. Translation gives CASSTPGQGSNEQFF.

This clone is medium-sized (0.01 to 0.1%). V and J are TRBV11-3 and TRBJ1-1, with TRBD1 matching 9 bases. The CDR3 runs 15 residues. CDR1 SGHNT and CDR2 YENEEA come from the germline V gene. J gave up 4 bases and V 5 bases, and 8 bases lay outside the gene matches. Here the CDR3 reads CASSVNRGLGTEAFF. The CDR3, as DNA: TGTGCCAGCAGCGTAAACAGGGGGCTGGGCACTGAAGCTTTCTTT.

V usage is TRBV5-1 and J usage is TRBJ1-2, with TRBD1 identical over 10 bases. J was trimmed by 6 bases and V by 4 bases; bases with no gene match: 6. The germline CDR1 and CDR2 sequences are SGHRS and YFSETQ. The CDR3 covers 14 residues. CDR3 DNA sequence: TGCGCCAGCAGCCCCGGGACAGGGGCCCATGGCTACACCTTC. As protein: CASSPGTGAHGYTF.

J is TRBJ1-5 and V is TRBV6-8; D may be TRBD1 (6 bases). The length of the CDR3 is 15 residues. Germline V CDR1 and CDR2: MNHGY, SAAAGT. The ends were cut back, 6 bases at V and 5 bases at J, with 17 bases in the middle. CDR3 nucleotides: TGTGCCAGCAGCCCCCCCGGCAGGGGCGATCAGCCCCAGCATTTT. Translated: CASSPPGRGDQPQHF.

The chain is built from TRBV7-5 and TRBJ1-6; the DNA was not compared with TRBD1, the D call given in the table. TRBV7-5 is listed as a pseudogene. This CDR3 has 15 amino acids. CDR3 sequence: CASSLFTGPGSPLHF. The CDR3 nucleotides read TGTGCCAGCAGCTTATTTACAGGACCAGGGTCACCCCTCCACTTT.

This clone is labeled medium-sized. The V gene is TRBV11-3, the J gene TRBJ2-1; TRBD2 agrees at 11 bases. This CDR3 comprises 17 residues. Losses at the gene ends were 5 bases for V and 4 bases for J; bases not matched to a gene: 10. Germline V gives CDR1 SGHNT, CDR2 YENEEA. CDR3 sequence: CASSPGRGLAAYNEQFF. The CDR3 DNA reads as TGTGCCAGCAGCCCAGGACGGGGACTAGCGGCATACAATGAGCAGTTCTTC.

This clone appeared once. The rearrangement uses TRBV15 and TRBJ1-4; TRBD1 aligns across 10 bases. The ends lost 4 bases at V and 8 bases at J; junction bases unmatched: 7. Per the germline V gene, CDR1 is LNHNV and CDR2 is YYDKDF (reference sequence). The CDR3 sequence is 15 residues long. The CDR3 DNA sequence: TGTGCCACCAGCAAACGGACAGGGGGAGACGAAAAACTGTTTTTT. Protein: CATSKRTGGDEKLFF.

This clone is medium-sized (0.01 to 0.1%) within its sample. This chain connects TRBV11-3 to TRBJ2-1, with 9 bases matching TRBD2. CDR1 SGHNT and CDR2 YENEEA come from the germline V gene. The CDR3 runs to 15 residues. J lost 9 bases, V lost 5 bases, and 11 bases had no gene match. The CDR3 DNA reads TGTGCCAGCAGCGCTGGGACTAGCTCTCATGGTGAGCAGTTCTTC. It yields the protein CASSAGTSSHGEQFF.

The chain combines TRBV14 with TRBJ2-7, with D maybe TRBD1 (5 bases). CDR3 length: 14 amino acids. Germline-derived CDR1 and CDR2 are SGHDN and FVKESK. Trimming stripped 6 bases from V and 1 base from J, with 13 bases between. The CDR3 here is CASSRQITSYEQYF. CDR3 coding DNA: TGTGCCAGCAGTCGACAGATCACTTCCTACGAGCAGTACTTC.

J is TRBJ2-3 and V is TRBV16; D uncertain. The length of the CDR3 is 11 residues. The germline V and J ends were trimmed by 7 bases and 5 bases, with 7 bases remaining between them. From germline, CDR1 is KGHSY and CDR2 FQNENV. The CDR3 sequence: CASTPGDTQYF. CDR3 nucleotide sequence: TGTGCCAGCACTCCGGGAGATACGCAGTATTTT. Full variable domain (remainder filled in from reference TRBV16 and TRBJ2-3): GEEVAQTPKHLVRGEGQKAKLYCAPIKGHSYVFWYQQVLKNEFKFLISFQNENVFDETGMPKERFSAKCLPNSPCSLEIQATKLEDSAVYFCASTPGDTQYFGPGTRLTVL.

This chain connects TRBV19 to TRBJ1-2; D uncertain. V was trimmed by 7 bases and J by 3 bases, leaving 9 bases between them. The CDR3 runs 12 residues. The germline V gene encodes CDR1 LNHDA and CDR2 SQIVND (reference sequence). In DNA, the CDR3 is TGTGCCAGTAAGGAGAGGGACTATGGCTACACCTTC. Protein product: CASKERDYGYTF.

This clone was seen more than once but under ten times. The J gene is TRBJ2-2, the V gene TRBV6-7; no firm D call. TRBV6-7 is placed among ORFs of uncertain function. The germline V and J ends were trimmed by 5 bases and 1 base, with 5 bases remaining between them. CDR3 length: 13 amino acids. The CDR3 region is CASSAENTGELFF. CDR3 DNA: TGTGCCAGCAGTGCGGAGAACACCGGGGAGCTGTTTTTT.